By share, the clone carrying this T cell receptor beta chain ranks as medium-sized. Antigen unknown. The repertoire was sequenced with immunoSEQ multiplex PCR; TCRdb's copy has only in-frame clones and lacks some. The sample holds fewer than 150,000 clones, 93% seen once. In germline, CDR1 is MNHEY, CDR2 SMNVEV (reference sequence). Trimming removed 5 bases at V and 2 bases at J, with 13 bases between. This CDR3 region has 14 residues. These data come from a study of T cell responses to AZD1222 COVID-19 vaccine. Study findings and constraints: Females made up more of the donors, who were largely white British, and clonal diversity may have come out too low. Vaccine-associated CD4 TCRs ranged over spike, dominating at 160-218 and 743-854. Spike-specific TCR breadth and depth went up after people got two AZD1222 doses. It was only a handful of AZD1222 recipients who were seropositive at baseline.

This sequence joins TRBV27 and TRBJ2-7; TRBD1 might be the D (6 bases). The sequence was obtained from an adult in good health. Sequenced here: peripheral blood, sampled on day 0 of AZD1222 vaccination. CDR3 DNA: TGTGCCAGCAGTCCCACAGGGTTGCCCTACGAGCAGTACTTC. Its protein is CASSPTGLPYEQYF.